This is a list of T cell receptor beta chains from one sample in a study of blood T cell repertoires in COVID-19. Assay: immunoSEQ multiplex PCR; the TCRdb copy retains only in-frame clones and omits some. The sample has about 200,000 clones; about 82% are singletons. The source material was PBMCs or T cells enriched from blood (not recorded which). These receptors all stem from a man aged 40-49 years with acute COVID-19. Each CDR3 is given with its conserved first and last residue. The D gene is left open where the match is weak. Where a row states a size, it is once, few, many or the class of an expanded clone; other rows omit it.

clone_size	d_call	v_call	j_call	cdr3_length	cdr3_nt	cdr3_aa
.	.	TRBV19	TRBJ1-3	16	TGTGCCAGTATGGGGGCCAAGGAAAAGGCTGGAAACACCATATATTTT	CASMGAKEKAGNTIYF
.	TRBD2	TRBV5-1	TRBJ2-7	16	TGCGCCAGCAGCTTGGGGGTAGCGGGGAGCTCCTACGAGCAGTACTTC	CASSLGVAGSSYEQYF
.	TRBD1	TRBV6-5	TRBJ2-5	13	TGTGCCAGCACCAAGGGACAGAAGGAGACCCAGTACTTC	CASTKGQKETQYF
.	.	TRBV5-4	TRBJ1-4	16	TGTGCCAGCAGCTTGGCAGGGTCCGCAACTAATGAAAAACTGTTTTTT	CASSLAGSATNEKLFF
.	TRBD2	TRBV11-2	TRBJ2-3	15	TGTGCCAGCAGCTTAGGTAGCGGGATCGGAGATACGCAGTATTTT	CASSLGSGIGDTQYF
once	TRBD2	TRBV7-6	TRBJ2-3	16	TGTGCCAGCAGCTTATTAGCGGGAGGTTTGGCAGATACGCAGTATTTT	CASSLLAGGLADTQYF
.	.	TRBV4-1	TRBJ2-2	17	TGCGCCAGCAGCCAAGAAAGCTTCGGGAGCGGGCCCGGGGAGCTGTTTTTT	CASSQESFGSGPGELFF
.	.	TRBV24-1	TRBJ1-1	13	TGTGCCACCGCGGGATGGGGAGAAACTGAAGCTTTCTTT	CATAGWGETEAFF
.	.	TRBV5-1	TRBJ2-2	13	TGCGCCAGCGGAGAAGGTGACACCGGGGAGCTGTTTTTT	CASGEGDTGELFF
.	.	TRBV13	TRBJ1-1	16	TGTGCCAGCAGCTCCCGGACTCTTTCTATGAACACTGAAGCTTTCTTT	CASSSRTLSMNTEAFF
.	TRBD2	TRBV7-9	TRBJ2-1	16	TGTGCCAGCAGCCGTGGACTTGGGGGGAGCGGGAGTGAGCAGTTCTTC	CASSRGLGGSGSEQFF
.	TRBD2	TRBV4-1	TRBJ2-7	16	TGCGCCAGCAGCCAAGATCGTGGACTAGCGGGAAGGGAGCAGTACTTC	CASSQDRGLAGREQYF
.	.	TRBV19	TRBJ2-5	21	TGTGCCAGTAGGACCGGTTTTTACGTGACCTCCCGGCAGCGCCGGGGAGAGACCCAGTACTTC	CASRTGFYVTSRQRRGETQYF
.	.	TRBV7-9	TRBJ2-2	15	TGTGCCAGCAGCTTAACTAGCCAGAACACCGGGGAGCTGTTTTTT	CASSLTSQNTGELFF
.	.	TRBV7-8	TRBJ1-6	19	TGTGCCAGCAGCTTGCTTAGCGGCAGTCTAAGCTCCTATAATTCACCCCTCCACTTT	CASSLLSGSLSSYNSPLHF
once	TRBD1	TRBV2	TRBJ1-6	15	TGTGCCAGCAGCCGACAGGGCTCCTATAATTCACCCCTCCACTTT	CASSRQGSYNSPLHF
.	.	TRBV7-6	TRBJ1-1	13	TGTGCCAGCAGCTCCCCCGGACAGCTTGAAGCTTTCTTT	CASSSPGQLEAFF
.	TRBD2	TRBV7-3	TRBJ2-2	15	TGTGCCAGCAGCTTGGGCCTAGCGGCATCCGGGGAGCTGTTTTTT	CASSLGLAASGELFF
.	.	TRBV7-8	TRBJ2-3	14	TGTGCCAGCAGCTTAGGTTCCGGGTCAGATACGCAGTATTTT	CASSLGSGSDTQYF
.	TRBD1	TRBV19	TRBJ1-6	13	TGTGCCAGCTCAGACAGGGACCTCTCACCCCTCCACTTT	CASSDRDLSPLHF
.	.	TRBV2	TRBJ1-4	16	TGTGCCAGCAGCGCTGACCGGGGGGCATCTAATGAAAAACTGTTTTTT	CASSADRGASNEKLFF
.	TRBD1	TRBV4-3	TRBJ2-5	14	TGCGCCAGCAGCCGGGGACAGGGCCAAGAGACCCAGTACTTC	CASSRGQGQETQYF
.	TRBD2	TRBV4-1	TRBJ2-7	16	TGCGCCAGCAGCCCCTCCGGGACTAGCGAATTCTACGAGCAGTACTTC	CASSPSGTSEFYEQYF
.	TRBD1	TRBV5-1	TRBJ2-2	16	TGCGCCAGCAGCAGGCCGGGACAGGGCCCTACCGGGGAGCTGTTTTTT	CASSRPGQGPTGELFF